One TCR beta chain is described in this entry. The antigen is undetermined. The source of the sample is a study of PD-L1 blockade in urothelial cancer. For the study at large: Of about 29 patients, twenty-five were males with bladder-origin urothelial cancer. It was at 3 weeks (second dose) and 6 weeks after treatment start that blood was analyzed. Among blood samples, the median T cell count was roughly 150,000.

Profiled with immunoSEQ multiplex PCR; TCRdb holds only in-frame clones, not every one. The sample contains around 27,000 clones, over 75% of which appear only once. CDR1 and CDR2 (germline): SGHDN, FVKESK. There are 15 residues in the CDR3. The ends lost 0 bases at V and 8 bases at J; junction bases unmatched: 7. Study-wide points: Durable-benefit cases showed more tumor-associated blood clone expansion at 3 weeks.

The clonotype originates from a man aged 50-59 years with urothelial cancer. The sequencing used PBMCs, collected around atezolizumab (anti-PD-L1) treatment. The chain joins TRBV14 to TRBJ2-4, with 7 bases lining up with TRBD2. CDR3: CASSQDLGLNDIQYF. Here the CDR3 DNA reads TGTGCCAGCAGCCAAGATCTGGGACTAAACGACATTCAGTACTTC.